The 19 T cell receptor beta chains below were found in one sample sequenced in a study of metastatic and nonmetastatic thyroid tumors. Prior to thyroid surgery, none of the patients had received any treatment. TCRdb re-clonotyped the PCR reads via MiXCR. Of about 24,000 clones listed, about 21% were seen once; the top ten hold 10% to 15%. The sequenced sample was blood. These receptors originate from a male donor with papillary thyroid cancer or a benign thyroid nodule (not recorded which). Some clones in this sample may be carry-over from other donors' samples.

This clone is categorized as medium-sized. This chain joins TRBV5-1 and TRBJ1-1; D is possibly TRBD1 (6 bases). The germline CDR1 and CDR2 sequences are SGHRS and YFSETQ. The V and J ends lost 0 bases and 4 bases respectively, with 19 bases between them. CDR3 size: 17 residues. CDR3 DNA: TGCGCCAGCAGCTTGGCCCCCTTGGGGGCGGATGGCACTGAAGCTTTCTTT. Amino acids: CASSLAPLGADGTEAFF.

This clone is judged medium-sized. The chain uses TRBV4-3 and TRBJ2-6; D remains ambiguous. V lost 3 bases, J lost 7 bases, and 19 bases lay in between. Germline V gene lookup returns CDR1 LGHNA and CDR2 YSLEER. The CDR3 contains 17 residues. CDR3 sequence reads: CASSQSLGSSRANVLTF. The CDR3 DNA sequence: TGCGCCAGCAGCCAGAGTTTGGGGTCCTCTCGAGCCAACGTCCTGACTTTC.

Concerning this clone: One end of the junction fails to match germline, which may point to a read error. The V gene is TRBV28, the J gene TRBJ1-5; the D gene is possibly TRBD1 (6 bases). The CDR3 is made up of 15 amino acids. Per the germline V gene, CDR1 is MDHEN and CDR2 is SYDVKM. CDR3 sequence reads: CASISTGGLGQPHHF. The CDR3 bases are TGCGCCAGCATTTCAACGGGGGGCCTTGGGCAGCCCCATCATTTT.

The chain combines TRBV2 with TRBJ2-7, with a possible D match to TRBD1 (5 bases). This CDR3 region has 15 residues. Per the germline V gene, CDR1 is SNHLY and CDR2 is FYNNEI. V shed 5 bases and J shed 0 bases, with 14 bases lying between them. DNA of the CDR3: TGTGCCAGCAGTCTTTCGACAGCCGGCTCCTACGAGCAGTACTTC. This codes for CASSLSTAGSYEQYF. The full variable domain, rest sourced from reference TRBV2 and TRBJ2-7, is EPEVTQTPSHQVTQMGQEVILRCVPISNHLYFYWYRQILGQKVEFLVSFYNNEISEKSEIFDDQFSVERPDGSNFTLKIRSTKLEDSAMYFCASSLSTAGSYEQYFGPGTRLTVT.

There are many counts of this clone. The junction shows a germline mismatch at one end, possibly a read error. The V and J genes are TRBV6-2 or TRBV6-3 and TRBJ2-4; no definite D call. This CDR3 comprises 13 residues. The V gene's germline CDR1 is MNHEY and CDR2 SVGEGT. CDR3 sequence reads: CASSSTGRPGLDF. CDR3 DNA sequence: TGTGCCAGCAGTTCTACGGGTCGCCCCGGGTTGGACTTC.

This clone has just a few counts. The chain combines TRBV28 with TRBJ2-7; possibly TRBD2 for D (5 bases). Between the trimmed V and J ends, which lost 6 bases and 5 bases, there was a span of 11 bases. The CDR3 sequence is 12 residues long. CDR1 and CDR2 (germline): MDHEN, SYDVKM. CDR3 DNA sequence: TGTGCCAGCAGCCCCGGGGTCCACGAGCAGTACTTC. Translating it yields CASSPGVHEQYF.

V is TRBV11-2 and J is TRBJ2-1, with D tentatively TRBD1 (7 bases). The length of the CDR3 is 16 residues. Trimming shortened V by 1 base and J by 9 bases, and 19 bases separated the two germline ends. Germline-derived CDR1 and CDR2 are SGHAT and FQNNGV. This chain's CDR3 is CASSLGRGLAPGEQFF. CDR3 sequence (DNA): TGTGCCAGCAGCTTAGGAAGGGGGCTAGCGCCCGGTGAGCAGTTCTTC.

In this sample, this clone is medium-sized. This chain links TRBV2 with TRBJ2-1; TRBD1 agrees at 9 bases. Germline CDR1 is SNHLY and CDR2 is FYNNEI. CDR3 length: 15 amino acids. V gave up 6 bases and J gave up 3 bases; unmatched junction bases: 6. CDR3 sequence reads: CASSETGGDYNEQFF. Written as DNA, the CDR3 is TGTGCCAGCAGCGAGACAGGGGGGGACTACAATGAGCAGTTCTTC.

This clone was counted many times. The CDR3 here is CASSQASDREQFF. The CDR3 DNA reads TGTGCCAGCAGCCAAGCTAGCGACCGAGAGCAGTTCTTC. The rearrangement links TRBV3-1 to TRBJ2-1, with D perhaps matching TRBD2 (6 bases). The CDR3 length is 13 residues. Germline CDR1 reads LGHDT; CDR2 reads YNNKEL (reference sequence). V was shortened by 1 base and J by 10 bases, with 11 bases between the two germline ends.

This clone showed up just a few times. The rearrangement joins TRBV6-5 to TRBJ2-2; TRBD2 agrees at 7 bases. The V and J ends lost 0 bases and 3 bases, in that order; junction bases with no gene match: 7. The CDR3 spans 17 residues. Germline lookup yields CDR1 MNHEY and CDR2 SVGAGI. Written as DNA, the CDR3 is TGTGCCAGCAGTTACTCGAGGCTAGCGGAGGACACCGGGGAGCTGTTTTTT. Protein: CASSYSRLAEDTGELFF.

The chain combines TRBV5-1 with TRBJ2-2, with 10 bases identical to TRBD1. The trim removed 0 bases at V and 5 bases at J, leaving 4 bases unmatched. The CDR3 is 16 amino acids. CDR1 and CDR2 from the germline V gene are SGHRS and YFSETQ. Here the CDR3 DNA reads TGCGCCAGCAGCTTGGGACAGGGGGCTAAGACCGGGGAGCTGTTTTTT. Translated: CASSLGQGAKTGELFF.

The chain uses TRBV3-1 and TRBJ2-3, with 7 bases identical to TRBD2. Germline CDR1 reads LGHDT; CDR2 reads YNNKEL (reference sequence). After removal of 4 bases from V and 4 bases from J, the junction contained 8 bases not matched to a gene. CDR3 length: 15 residues. The CDR3 nucleotides are TGTGCCAGCAGCCTCCGGACTAGATCGGCAGATACGCAGTATTTT. Residues: CASSLRTRSADTQYF.

Concerning this clone itself: One base away lies a much larger clone, so this may be a sequencing read error. The same CDR3 also results from other DNA sequences found in this sample. The chain employs TRBV6-4 and TRBJ2-1; TRBD2 is a possible D gene (6 bases). The germline V and J ends were trimmed by 3 bases and 9 bases, with 21 bases remaining between them. The length of the CDR3 is 16 residues. The germline gives CDR1 MRHNA, CDR2 SNTAGT. The CDR3 nucleotides are TGTGCCAGCAGTGAATCCGGGACTCTGCGTGGCGGTGAGCAGTTCTTC. Its translation is CASSESGTLRGGEQFF.

This clone was seen at least ten times. The chain joins TRBV3-1 to TRBJ2-2; TRBD1 matches 7 bases. V shed 5 bases, J shed 0 bases, and the junction held 6 bases outside the gene matches. Per the germline V gene, CDR1 is LGHDT and CDR2 is YNNKEL (reference sequence). CDR3 size: 16 residues. The chain's CDR3 is CASSVLTGANTGELFF. CDR3 sequence (DNA): TGTGCCAGCAGCGTACTTACAGGGGCGAACACCGGGGAGCTGTTTTTT.

This clone rates as medium-sized (0.01 to 0.1%). The chain joins TRBV20-1 to TRBJ2-7; 7 bases fit TRBD1. The CDR3 is 16 residues long. Germline CDR1 and CDR2: DFQATT and SNEGSKA (reference sequence). V lost 1 base, J lost 0 bases, and 9 bases stayed unmatched. The DNA of the CDR3 is TGCAGTGCTAGAGGAACTGGGACAGTTCGCTCCTACGAGCAGTACTTC. As protein: CSARGTGTVRSYEQYF.

This clone has just a few counts. The chain links TRBV28 to TRBJ1-2, with no clear D. The CDR3 covers 13 residues. V was cut by 3 bases and J by 8 bases, with 13 bases left in between. Looked up from germline, CDR1 is MDHEN and CDR2 is SYDVKM. CDR3: CASSLAEVLGYTF. The CDR3 nucleotides read TGTGCCAGCAGTTTGGCCGAAGTTCTGGGCTACACCTTC.

This clone has a count of ten or more. A much larger clone differs by one base, so this may be a read error. This chain connects TRBV20-1 to TRBJ2-1; D may be TRBD2 (7 bases). Trimming cost V 5 bases and J 9 bases, with 17 bases left between them. The germline CDR1 and CDR2 sequences are DFQATT and SNEGSKA (reference sequence). This CDR3 is 13 amino acids long. CDR3 nucleotide sequence: TGCAGTGCTCCAAAGAGGGGGGGAGGTGAGCAGTTCTTC. This translates into CSAPKRGGGEQFF.

V usage is TRBV7-9 and J usage is TRBJ1-6, with D uncertain. This CDR3 has 11 amino acids. Germline V gene lookup returns CDR1 SEHNR and CDR2 FQNEAQ (reference sequence). V lost 1 base, J lost 13 bases, and 5 bases lay in between. The CDR3 sequence is CASSLVGPLHF. The DNA of the CDR3 is TGTGCCAGCAGCTTAGTTGGTCCCCTCCACTTT.

The sample holds many counts of this clone. This rearrangement joins TRBV5-6 to TRBJ1-2, with D possibly being TRBD1 (5 bases). Germline CDR1 reads SGHDT; CDR2 reads YYEEEE. The CDR3 covers 15 residues. Trimming removed 4 bases from V and 0 bases from J, with 13 bases in between. The DNA for the CDR3 is TGTGCCAGCAGCGCGGGACCGTTCCCTAACTATGGCTACACCTTC. Protein: CASSAGPFPNYGYTF. Supplemented by reference TRBV5-6 and TRBJ1-2, the full variable domain reads DAGVTQSPTHLIKTRGQQVTLRCSPKSGHDTVSWYQQALGQGPQFIFQYYEEEERQRGNFPDRFSGHQFPNYSSELNVNALLLGDSALYLCASSAGPFPNYGYTFGSGTRLTVV.